This is a list of T cell receptor beta chains from one sample in a study of T-cell reconstitution after alpha-beta-depleted transplantation in children. TCRdb reprocessed the PCR reads with MiXCR, giving one entry per CDR3 protein. Of approximately 93,000 distinct CDR3 sequences listed, roughly 7.7% are singletons. The sample was PBMCs from the stem cell graft donor, taken from the stem cell graft. The receptors were sampled from a human donor who donated a stem cell graft to a child with congenital amegakaryocytic thrombocytopenia. The CDR3 runs from the conserved cysteine through the conserved F or W. D genes are given only for firm matches. A clone size is listed for some rows: how often the clone was seen (once, few, many), or a class if it is expanded.

NA	18	NA	TRBJ2-7	TRBV27	CASSSGPPSGSPNGEQYF	TGTGCCAGCAGTTCGGGACCCCCCTCGGGGTCCCCCAACGGCGAGCAGTACTTC
NA	13	many	TRBJ2-7	TRBV5-1	CASSDPSGAIKYF	TGCGCCAGCAGCGATCCATCAGGGGCGATAAAGTACTTC
NA	16	many	TRBJ2-1	TRBV12-3/TRBV12-4	CASSPPGAGSYNEQFF	TGTGCCAGCAGTCCTCCGGGGGCGGGATCCTACAATGAGCAGTTCTTC
NA	15	NA	TRBJ2-7	TRBV5-4	CASSPGDQASYEQYF	TGTGCCAGCAGCCCTGGAGACCAGGCCTCCTACGAGCAGTACTTC
NA	14	many	TRBJ2-1	TRBV7-8	CASSLWREANEQFF	TGTGCCAGCAGCCTCTGGCGGGAAGCCAATGAGCAGTTCTTC
NA	12	many	TRBJ1-4	TRBV12-3/TRBV12-4	CASSLVVGKLFF	TGTGCCAGCAGTTTAGTGGTCGGAAAACTGTTTTTT
TRBD1	14	many	TRBJ2-5	TRBV10-3	CAISGWDSQETQYF	TGTGCCATCAGTGGATGGGACAGCCAAGAGACCCAGTACTTC
NA	15	many	TRBJ2-5	TRBV10-3	CAISDHTEEMETQYF	TGTGCCATCAGTGACCATACTGAAGAAATGGAGACCCAGTACTTC
NA	15	many	TRBJ2-7	TRBV7-2	CASSLAGVGSYEQYF	TGTGCCAGCAGCTTAGCAGGGGTTGGATCCTACGAGCAGTACTTC
NA	15	many	TRBJ1-3	TRBV4-3	CASSQDRAVMNTIYF	TGCGCCAGCAGCCAAGATAGGGCCGTGATGAACACCATATATTTT
TRBD2	18	NA	TRBJ2-7	TRBV11-2	CASSLEPVSSGESYEQYF	TGTGCCAGCAGCTTAGAGCCCGTGAGTAGCGGGGAATCCTACGAGCAGTACTTC
NA	15	many	TRBJ2-2	TRBV7-9	CASTPKEVEVGELFF	TGTGCCAGCACCCCGAAGGAGGTTGAGGTCGGGGAGCTGTTTTTT
NA	14	many	TRBJ2-2	TRBV29-1	CSATARGDTGELFF	TGCAGCGCCACGGCGCGGGGCGACACCGGGGAGCTGTTTTTT
NA	14	many	TRBJ2-5	TRBV5-1	CASSLPSNQETQYF	TGCGCCAGCAGCCTTCCTAGTAACCAAGAGACCCAGTACTTC
NA	13	few	TRBJ1-1	TRBV18	CASSPGGDTEAFF	TGTGCCAGCTCCCCCGGGGGGGATACTGAAGCTTTCTTT
NA	14	many	TRBJ1-1	TRBV20-1	CSARDLRRNTEAFF	TGCAGTGCTAGAGATCTAAGGAGGAACACTGAAGCTTTCTTT
TRBD1	14	many	TRBJ2-5	TRBV29-1	CSVGQGTDPTSQYF	TGCAGCGTTGGCCAGGGGACAGACCCTACATCCCAGTACTTC
TRBD1	15	many	TRBJ2-5	TRBV5-5	CASSATTGTEETQYF	TGTGCCAGCAGCGCAACAACCGGGACAGAAGAGACCCAGTACTTC
NA	13	many	TRBJ1-5	TRBV30	CAWSVGSNQPQHF	TGTGCCTGGAGTGTAGGGTCCAATCAGCCCCAGCATTTT
NA	11	many	TRBJ1-1	TRBV6-5	CASRRWPEAFF	TGTGCCAGCAGGAGGTGGCCTGAAGCTTTCTTT
NA	14	many	TRBJ2-1	TRBV29-1	CSVSDSLSYNEQFF	TGCAGCGTCTCGGACAGCCTCTCCTACAATGAGCAGTTCTTC
NA	15	many	TRBJ1-2	TRBV7-2	CASSLGQAPNYGYTF	TGTGCCAGCAGCTTAGGCCAGGCCCCAAACTATGGCTACACCTTC
NA	14	many	TRBJ2-5	TRBV3-1	CASSTQVAGETQYF	TGTGCCAGCAGCACACAGGTCGCTGGAGAGACCCAGTACTTC
TRBD1	16	many	TRBJ2-7	TRBV28	CASSLRQGEWSYEQYF	TGTGCCAGCAGTTTACGACAGGGGGAGTGGTCCTACGAGCAGTACTTC
NA	16	many	TRBJ1-6	TRBV12-3/TRBV12-4	CASSPQGGEYNSPLHF	TGTGCCAGTAGTCCCCAGGGTGGGGAATATAATTCACCCCTCCACTTT
NA	13	many	TRBJ2-5	TRBV3-1	CASSQLMQETQYF	TGTGCCAGCAGCCAATTGATGCAAGAGACCCAGTACTTC
NA	13	NA	TRBJ2-1	TRBV20-1	CSFSGTPDNEQFF	TGCAGTTTTTCCGGGACTCCCGATAATGAGCAGTTCTTC
TRBD1	15	many	TRBJ1-2	TRBV5-1	CASSQQDREDYGYTF	TGCGCCAGCAGCCAGCAGGACAGGGAGGACTATGGCTACACCTTC
TRBD1	13	many	TRBJ1-2	TRBV29-1	CSVADRGGYGYTF	TGCAGCGTGGCCGACAGGGGTGGCTATGGCTACACCTTC
NA	13	many	TRBJ1-6	TRBV20-1	CSAMVQAGSPLHF	TGCAGTGCTATGGTCCAAGCAGGTTCACCCCTCCACTTT
TRBD1	15	many	TRBJ1-5	TRBV12-3/TRBV12-4	CASSLRQGVNQPQHF	TGTGCCAGCAGTCTGCGACAGGGGGTCAATCAGCCCCAGCATTTT
NA	14	many	TRBJ2-5	TRBV20-1	CSARETRTSSTQYF	TGCAGTGCTAGAGAGACTAGGACCTCGTCGACCCAGTACTTC
TRBD1	16	NA	TRBJ2-6	TRBV18	CASSLDRGHGANVLTF	TGTGCCAGCTCCTTGGACAGGGGGCATGGGGCCAACGTCCTGACTTTC
NA	12	few	TRBJ2-7	TRBV5-1	CALGQHYSAQYF	TGCGCACTGGGACAACACTACTCAGCGCAGTACTTC
NA	15	many	TRBJ1-1	TRBV5-1	CASSLVMGRNTEAFF	TGCGCCAGCAGCTTGGTAATGGGGAGAAACACTGAAGCTTTCTTT
NA	16	NA	TRBJ2-1	TRBV5-1	CASSVNSRQPNNEQFF	TGCGCCAGCAGCGTAAACAGCAGACAGCCTAACAATGAGCAGTTCTTC
NA	13	many	TRBJ2-3	TRBV29-1	CSGRTENTDTQYF	TGCAGCGGGAGGACAGAGAACACAGATACGCAGTATTTT
NA	17	many	TRBJ2-5	TRBV5-1	CASSLALAPLAQETQYF	TGCGCCAGCAGCTTGGCCCTGGCACCTTTAGCCCAAGAGACCCAGTACTTC
NA	12	many	TRBJ1-3	TRBV30	CACHPGRNTIYF	TGTGCCTGCCATCCGGGCCGAAACACCATATATTTT
NA	18	NA	TRBJ2-2	TRBV5-1	CASSSALLGAGATGELFF	TGCGCCAGCAGCTCGGCCCTATTAGGGGCGGGGGCTACCGGGGAGCTGTTTTTT
NA	14	many	TRBJ2-7	TRBV5-1	CASSLDREVYEQYF	TGCGCCAGCAGCTTGGATAGGGAAGTTTACGAGCAGTACTTC
NA	14	many	TRBJ1-1	TRBV7-9	CASSLSGGDTEAFF	TGTGCCAGCAGCTTATCGGGAGGGGACACTGAAGCTTTCTTT
NA	9	once	TRBJ2-7	TRBV8-2	CGSIREQYF	TGTGGCAGTATCCGCGAGCAGTACTTC
NA	16	many	TRBJ2-1	TRBV12-3/TRBV12-4	CASSFRPHNPYNEQFF	TGTGCCAGCAGTTTTCGACCCCATAATCCATACAATGAGCAGTTCTTC
NA	16	many	TRBJ1-5	TRBV20-1	CSAIDLGAGYYQPQHF	TGCAGTGCAATAGATTTGGGGGCAGGCTACTATCAGCCCCAGCATTTT
NA	14	few	TRBJ2-3	TRBV5-1	CASRERASTDTQYF	TGCGCCAGCAGGGAGCGGGCTAGCACAGATACGCAGTATTTT
NA	14	NA	TRBJ2-1	TRBV14	CASSQEAADNEQFF	TGTGCCAGCAGCCAAGAAGCCGCTGACAATGAGCAGTTCTTC
NA	13	many	TRBJ1-1	TRBV27	CASRTDMISQAFF	TGTGCCAGCAGGACAGACATGATTTCTCAGGCTTTCTTT
TRBD1	14	many	TRBJ2-1	TRBV15	CATSSPGQANEQFF	TGTGCCACCAGCAGCCCAGGACAGGCCAATGAGCAGTTCTTC
NA	14	many	TRBJ1-3	TRBV20-1	CSARAGISGNTIYF	TGCAGTGCTAGAGCGGGGATCTCTGGAAACACCATATATTTT
TRBD2	15	many	TRBJ2-1	TRBV5-6	CASSLAGTSWGEQFF	TGTGCCAGCAGCTTGGCCGGGACTAGCTGGGGGGAGCAGTTCTTC
NA	15	NA	TRBJ1-1	TRBV20-1	CSASMGFEMNTEAFF	TGCAGTGCTAGTATGGGTTTTGAGATGAACACTGAAGCTTTCTTT
NA	15	NA	TRBJ2-3	TRBV5-1	CASALTPGGPDTQYF	TGCGCCAGCGCACTTACCCCTGGAGGGCCAGATACGCAGTATTTT
TRBD1	14	many	TRBJ1-2	TRBV2	CASATGQSNYGYTF	TGTGCCAGCGCCACGGGACAGTCTAACTATGGCTACACCTTC
NA	15	many	TRBJ1-2	TRBV29-1	CSVVGADIYEDGYTF	TGCAGCGTTGTAGGGGCGGACATATATGAGGACGGCTACACCTTC
TRBD2	15	many	TRBJ2-7	TRBV5-1	CASSLGEREPYEQYF	TGCGCCAGCAGCTTGGGGGAGCGGGAGCCCTACGAGCAGTACTTC
TRBD2	15	NA	TRBJ2-1	TRBV30	CAWSSTSGSWNEQFF	TGTGCCTGGAGTAGTACTAGCGGGAGTTGGAATGAGCAGTTCTTC
NA	17	many	TRBJ1-6	TRBV10-1	CASSETATSSYNSPLHF	TGCGCCAGCAGTGAGACAGCGACTAGCTCCTATAATTCACCCCTCCACTTT
TRBD1	15	many	TRBJ1-2	TRBV5-6	CASSLGGQGDYGYTF	TGTGCCAGCAGCTTGGGGGGACAGGGTGACTATGGCTACACCTTC
TRBD2	15	many	TRBJ2-1	TRBV7-2	CASSFLASGTNEQFF	TGTGCCAGCAGCTTTCTGGCTAGCGGGACCAATGAGCAGTTCTTC